This TCR beta chain was captured in a study of T cell repertoires in cytomegalovirus infection. On the study more broadly: Recently identified HLA-C-restricted CMV epitopes were used, and well-studied HLA-B-restricted CMV epitopes were used as well.

Study-wide results and caveats: Carriers of CMV plus the relevant HLA were identified by cumulative public TCR beta family frequency. Dominating the ex vivo response were TCR beta clonotypes that were CMV-specific and HLA-C-restricted.

A remark on this clonotype: Its matching antigen is unknown.

TCRdb fed the reads into MiXCR, producing one record per CDR3 protein. The sample lists more than 85,000 distinct CDR3 sequences; under 30% were seen once. V was trimmed by 5 bases and J by 1 base, leaving 8 bases between them. The CDR3 is 12 residues long. Germline CDR1 SQVTM, CDR2 ANQGSEA. Here the sequenced sample was CD8+ T cells from cultured PBMCs, taken from culture after CMV antigen stimulation. This chain joins TRBV29-1 and TRBJ1-1; D is undetermined. The TCR was taken from a human donor in good health (CMV status not recorded). Some clones in this sample may be carry-over from other donors' samples. The CDR3 nucleotides read TGCAGCGTTCCGCAGAAGAACACTGAAGCTTTCTTT. Protein: CSVPQKNTEAFF.